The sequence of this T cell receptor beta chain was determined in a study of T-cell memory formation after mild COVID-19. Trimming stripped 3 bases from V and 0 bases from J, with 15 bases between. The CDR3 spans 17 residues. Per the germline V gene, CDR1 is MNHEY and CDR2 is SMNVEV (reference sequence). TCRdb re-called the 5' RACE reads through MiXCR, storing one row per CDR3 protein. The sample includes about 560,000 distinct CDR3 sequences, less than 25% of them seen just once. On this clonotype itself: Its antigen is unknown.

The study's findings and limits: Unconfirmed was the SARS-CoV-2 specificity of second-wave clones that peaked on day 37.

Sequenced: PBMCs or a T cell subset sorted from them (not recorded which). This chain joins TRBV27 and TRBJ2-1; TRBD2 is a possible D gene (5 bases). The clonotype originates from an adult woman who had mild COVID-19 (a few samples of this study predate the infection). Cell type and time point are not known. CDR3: CASSLSWRQSSYNEQFF. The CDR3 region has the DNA TGTGCCAGCAGTTTGAGCTGGAGGCAGAGCTCCTACAATGAGCAGTTCTTC.